This is a list of T cell receptor beta chains from one sample in a study of blood T cell repertoires in COVID-19. Profiling relied on immunoSEQ multiplex PCR, and the TCRdb table lists in-frame clones only, not all of them. Of around 140,000 clones detected, around 87% appear once; the ten largest clones hold around 6.3%. Material for sequencing was peripheral blood. The origin of the receptors is a man at least 80 years old with acute or convalescent COVID-19. The CDR3 runs from the conserved cysteine through the conserved F or W. The order of the fields is clone size, D gene, J gene, V gene, CDR3 DNA, CDR3 protein. A D gene is named only where the DNA matches it firmly. Where a row states a size, it is once, few, many or the class of an expanded clone; other rows omit it.

-	TRBD1	TRBJ1-5	TRBV19	TGTGCCAGTAGACAGGGGAATCAGCCCCAGCATTTT	CASRQGNQPQHF
-	-	TRBJ2-7	TRBV11-3	TGTGCCAGCAGCCGTTTCTCGGGTTACGAGCAGTACTTC	CASSRFSGYEQYF
-	TRBD1	TRBJ1-3	TRBV28	TGTGCCAGCAGTTCCCCCGACAGGGTTGGAAACACCATATATTTT	CASSSPDRVGNTIYF
-	-	TRBJ1-1	TRBV7-9	TGTGCCAGCAGCCTAGACGCGGCTGAAGCTTTCTTT	CASSLDAAEAFF
-	TRBD2	TRBJ2-2	TRBV19	TGTGCCACCCTGGCCGCGGGAGGGCCGATTTTCGGGGAGCTGTTTTTT	CATLAAGGPIFGELFF
once	TRBD1	TRBJ1-1	TRBV3-1/TRBV3-2	TGTGCCAGCGGCAGACAGGGGACCACTGAAGCTTTCTTT	CASGRQGTTEAFF
-	TRBD2	TRBJ2-3	TRBV20-1	TGCAGTCTAGCGGGGGCAGATACGCAGTATTTT	CSLAGADTQYF
-	TRBD1	TRBJ2-7	TRBV5-6	TGTGCCAGCAGCCCGGACAGGGGCGTCTTTACCTACGAGCAGTACTTC	CASSPDRGVFTYEQYF
-	-	TRBJ1-1	TRBV3-1/TRBV3-2	TGTGCCACCCAATTTAACACTGAAGCTTTCTTT	CATQFNTEAFF
-	-	TRBJ1-5	TRBV4-1	TGCGCCAGCAGCCAATCAAGGGGGGGGAGCAATCAGCCCCAGCATTTT	CASSQSRGGSNQPQHF
-	TRBD1	TRBJ1-2	TRBV6-5	TGTGCCAGCGATCCCCAGGGGGCACTTTACGATGGCTACACCTTC	CASDPQGALYDGYTF
once	TRBD1	TRBJ2-7	TRBV20-1	TGCAGTGCTAGTTCGACAGGGGGGGACTACGAGCAGTACTTC	CSASSTGGDYEQYF
-	-	TRBJ2-7	TRBV30	TGTGCCTGGAGTGTACTAAACTCCCTATCTTCCTACGAGCAGTACTTC	CAWSVLNSLSSYEQYF
few	TRBD1	TRBJ2-7	TRBV3-1/TRBV3-2	TGTGCCAGCAGCCAAGATGGGGGGACAGGGATCTACGAGCAGTACTTC	CASSQDGGTGIYEQYF
-	TRBD2	TRBJ2-5	TRBV6-5	TGTGCCAGCATGGATGTTGGCGGGGGGGAGGAGACCCAGTACTTC	CASMDVGGGEETQYF
-	-	TRBJ2-3	TRBV28	TGTGCCAGCAGCCGGGGAGCAGATACGCAGTATTTT	CASSRGADTQYF
-	-	TRBJ1-1	TRBV7-3	TGTGCCAGCAGCCCGGGGGTCCCCCATAACACTGAAGCTTTCTTT	CASSPGVPHNTEAFF
once	TRBD2	TRBJ2-5	TRBV9	TGTGCCAGCAGTGAAGCGGGGGGGCTGAAAGAGACCCAGTACTTC	CASSEAGGLKETQYF
-	-	TRBJ1-1	TRBV9	TGTGCCAGCAGCGGCGGCAGGGTCGACACTGAAGCTTTCTTT	CASSGGRVDTEAFF
-	TRBD2	TRBJ2-7	TRBV5-6	TGTGCCAGCAGCTCCGGAGGAGGGTCGCTAGCGGGGGTATACGAGCAGTACTTC	CASSSGGGSLAGVYEQYF
-	-	TRBJ2-6	TRBV10-3	TGTGCCATCAGCGACTTAAGCTCCTCTGGGGCCAACGTCCTGACTTTC	CAISDLSSSGANVLTF
-	TRBD2	TRBJ2-1	TRBV11-3	TGTGCCAGCAGCTACGGGACTAGGGGTGTCGATGAGCAGTTCTTC	CASSYGTRGVDEQFF
-	-	TRBJ2-1	TRBV5-4	TGTGCCAGCAGCTTGGACCGGGGTAATGACAATGAGCAGTTCTTC	CASSLDRGNDNEQFF
once	-	TRBJ1-2	TRBV28	TGTGCCAGCAGTTTATCATCAAGGGGCTTCGGCTACACCTTC	CASSLSSRGFGYTF
medium-sized	TRBD1	TRBJ1-5	TRBV23-1	TGCGCCACCAAAGGACAGGGCCGGAGGTATAGCAATCAGCCCCAGCATTTT	CATKGQGRRYSNQPQHF
-	TRBD1	TRBJ2-2	TRBV5-1	TGCGCCAGCAGCTTGCCAGGGACAGGCACCGGGGAGCTGTTTTTT	CASSLPGTGTGELFF
-	-	TRBJ1-2	TRBV11-1	TGTGCCAGCAGCTTAAGGGACACCGCGTCCGGCTACACCTTC	CASSLRDTASGYTF
-	-	TRBJ2-3	TRBV19	TGTGCCAGTAGGGGCCAGGGCCCTACGCAGTATTTT	CASRGQGPTQYF
-	-	TRBJ2-3	TRBV5-1	TGCGCCAGCAGCCTACCGGGGGCAGATACGCAGTATTTT	CASSLPGADTQYF
once	-	TRBJ1-6	TRBV3-1/TRBV3-2	TGTGCCAGCAGCCAATACCAGGGGAGAGACTCACCCCTCCACTTT	CASSQYQGRDSPLHF
-	TRBD2	TRBJ2-1	TRBV5-4	TGTGCCAGCAGCTTATTAGCGGGGGGCAATGAGCAGTTCTTC	CASSLLAGGNEQFF
-	TRBD2	TRBJ2-1	TRBV7-9	TGTGCCAGCAGCTTAGCCGGGACTAGCGGCAATGAGCAGTTCTTC	CASSLAGTSGNEQFF
-	TRBD2	TRBJ2-3	TRBV5-1	TGCGCCAGCTCCCTTTTTGGGGGGGCTAGCGGGAATCCGTCGGATACGCAGTATTTT	CASSLFGGASGNPSDTQYF
once	-	TRBJ2-1	TRBV20-1	TGCAGTCAGGGCGGTTTGAATGAGCAGTTCTTC	CSQGGLNEQFF
-	-	TRBJ2-7	TRBV5-1	TGCGCCAGCAGCCCCGCTGCGGGGCATTACGAGCAGTACTTC	CASSPAAGHYEQYF
-	-	TRBJ1-2	TRBV10-3	TGTGCCATCAGCGAGGGAAGGGGCTATGGCTACACCTTC	CAISEGRGYGYTF
-	TRBD2	TRBJ2-2	TRBV7-9	TGTGCCAGCAGCCCGGGACTAGCGGAACCCGGGGAGCTGTTTTTT	CASSPGLAEPGELFF
-	TRBD2	TRBJ2-3	TRBV11-2	TGTGCCAGCAGCTCCGTTAGCGGGAGCCTTTTGGATACGCAGTATTTT	CASSSVSGSLLDTQYF
-	-	TRBJ1-3	TRBV7-9	TGTGCCAGCAGCTTGGGCACTGGAAACACCATATATTTT	CASSLGTGNTIYF
-	-	TRBJ2-2	TRBV19	TGTGCCAGTACCACTATAAGGGCGGCTAGCGTTGCTCACACCGGGGAGCTGTTTTTT	CASTTIRAASVAHTGELFF
few	-	TRBJ2-7	TRBV20-1	TGCAGTGCTAGTTCCTCAGGCCTGAGCTCCTACGAGCAGTACTTC	CSASSSGLSSYEQYF
-	TRBD2	TRBJ2-3	TRBV7-8	TGTGCCAGCAGCGGACTAGCGGGAGCAGCTCCGCAGTATTTT	CASSGLAGAAPQYF
-	-	TRBJ1-1	TRBV19	TGTGCCAGTAGGCTGGGGGGGGCAGTGACTGAAGCTTTCTTT	CASRLGGAVTEAFF
-	TRBD1	TRBJ1-6	TRBV5-8	TGTGCCAGCAGCTTATCAGGGGGTTCACCCCTCCACTTT	CASSLSGGSPLHF
-	-	TRBJ2-6	TRBV2	TGTGCCAGCAGTGCCACAGGGTCCCGGCGAGCCAACGTCCTGACTTTC	CASSATGSRRANVLTF